The 5 T cell receptor beta chains in this list originate from one sample, sequenced in a study of blood T cell repertoires in COVID-19. TCRdb's copy holds only in-frame clones and misses some; the assay was immunoSEQ multiplex PCR. Found here are about 250,000 clones, around 81% of them singletons; the top ten hold around 3.6%. The material sequenced was PBMCs or T cells enriched from blood (not recorded which). The receptors here all came from a man aged 50 to 59 who had recovered from COVID-19.

The DNA of the CDR3 is TGCAGCGTTGAAGAAGGGACAGGACTCCCCTACGAGCAGTACTTC. Translation: CSVEEGTGLPYEQYF. The chain couples TRBV29-1 to TRBJ2-7, with TRBD1 identical over 8 bases. The CDR3 has 15 amino acids. CDR1 is SQVTM and CDR2 is ANQGSEA in the germline V gene. Trimming took 0 bases from V and 2 from J; bases not matched to a gene: 6.

This chain uses TRBV5-1 with TRBJ1-1, with D possibly matching TRBD1 (5 bases). CDR1 is SGHRS and CDR2 is YFSETQ in the germline V gene. This CDR3 is built from 15 residues. Trimming shortened V by 0 bases and J by 5 bases, and 14 bases separated the two germline ends. CDR3 in amino acids: CASSLVTGVGTEAFF. Written as DNA, the CDR3 is TGCGCCAGCAGCTTGGTCACGGGGGTTGGGACTGAAGCTTTCTTT.

The chain combines TRBV18 with TRBJ1-3; D is uncertain. Per germline, CDR1 KGHSH and CDR2 LQKENI. The germline V and J ends were trimmed by 8 bases and 4 bases, with 9 bases remaining between them. There are 12 residues in the CDR3. The CDR3 nucleotides are TGTGCCAGCGCCAAGGAGGGAAACACCATATATTTT. Translation: CASAKEGNTIYF. Variable domain in full (rest from reference TRBV18 and TRBJ1-3): NAGVMQNPRHLVRRRGQEARLRCSPMKGHSHVYWYRQLPEEGLKFMVYLQKENIIDESGMPKERFSAEFPKEGPSILRIQQVVRGDSAAYFCASAKEGNTIYFGEGSWLTVV.

The genes are TRBV25-1 and TRBJ2-5, with D possibly being TRBD2 (6 bases). The CDR3 extends over 12 amino acids. The V end lost 6 bases, the J end lost 5 bases, and 10 bases lay between the germline ends. CDR1 is MGHDK and CDR2 is SYGVNS in the germline V gene. The CDR3 sequence is CASSPGDETQYF. CDR3 sequence (DNA): TGTGCCAGCAGCCCGGGAGATGAGACCCAGTACTTC.

This clone was observed a handful of times. This rearrangement joins TRBV7-9 to TRBJ2-1; 12 bases are a match to TRBD2. The ends lost 3 bases at V and 7 bases at J; junction bases unmatched: 7. This CDR3 is 16 amino acids long. The germline CDR1 and CDR2 sequences are SEHNR and FQNEAQ (reference sequence). The CDR3 DNA is TGTGCCAGCAGCTTGCAGCTAGCGGGAGGGCCGAATGAGCAGTTCTTC. It specifies CASSLQLAGGPNEQFF.